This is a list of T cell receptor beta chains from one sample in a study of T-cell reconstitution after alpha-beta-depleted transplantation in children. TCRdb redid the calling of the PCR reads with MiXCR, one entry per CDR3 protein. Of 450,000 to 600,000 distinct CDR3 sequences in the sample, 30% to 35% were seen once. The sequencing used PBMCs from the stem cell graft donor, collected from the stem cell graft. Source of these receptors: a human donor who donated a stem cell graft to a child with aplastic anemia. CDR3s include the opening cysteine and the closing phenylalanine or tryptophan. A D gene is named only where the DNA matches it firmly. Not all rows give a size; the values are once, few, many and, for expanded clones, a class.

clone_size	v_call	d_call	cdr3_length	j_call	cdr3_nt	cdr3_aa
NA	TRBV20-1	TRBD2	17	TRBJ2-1	TGCAGTGCTAGATCAACCACTAGCGGACGCTCCTACAATGAGCAGTTCTTC	CSARSTTSGRSYNEQFF
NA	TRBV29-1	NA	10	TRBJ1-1	TGCAGCGCGAACCCCGATGGAGCTTTCTTT	CSANPDGAFF
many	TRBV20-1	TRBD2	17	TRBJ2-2	TGCAGTGCTAATCCCTCGGGACTAGCGGTAAACACCGGGGAGCTGTTTTTT	CSANPSGLAVNTGELFF
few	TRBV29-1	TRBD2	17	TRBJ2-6	TGCAGCGTTGTTGAGGGCGGGGGGAGCTCTGGGGCCAACGTCCTGACTTTC	CSVVEGGGSSGANVLTF
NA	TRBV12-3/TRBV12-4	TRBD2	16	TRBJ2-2	TGTGCCAGCAGTCATAGCGGGAGGATGGACACCGGGGAGCTGTTTTTT	CASSHSGRMDTGELFF
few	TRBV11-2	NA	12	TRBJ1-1	TGTGCCAGCAGCTTAGAATTTGGTGAAGCTTTCTTT	CASSLEFGEAFF
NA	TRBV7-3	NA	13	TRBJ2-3	TGTGCCAGCAGCTTTAACGCACGGGATACGCAGTATTTT	CASSFNARDTQYF
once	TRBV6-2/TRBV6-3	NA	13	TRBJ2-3	TGTGCCAGCAGGGAAATAGCGGCAGATACGCAGTATTTT	CASREIAADTQYF
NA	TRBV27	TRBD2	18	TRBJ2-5	TGTGCCAGCAGTCCAAATCCGGGACTAGCGGGACTCCAAGAGACCCAGTACTTC	CASSPNPGLAGLQETQYF
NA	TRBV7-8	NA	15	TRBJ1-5	TGTGCCAGCAGCTACAGGGAGGATAGCAATCAGCCCCAGCATTTT	CASSYREDSNQPQHF
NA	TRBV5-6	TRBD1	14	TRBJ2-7	TGTGCCAGCAGCCAACGACAGGGGACCTACGAGCAGTACTTC	CASSQRQGTYEQYF
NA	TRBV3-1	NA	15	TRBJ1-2	TGTGCCAGCAGCCAAGATCAAGTAGGGCTTTATGGCTACACCTTC	CASSQDQVGLYGYTF
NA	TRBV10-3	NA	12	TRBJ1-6	TGTGCCATCAGGGGGGGGAATTCACCCCTCCACTTT	CAIRGGNSPLHF
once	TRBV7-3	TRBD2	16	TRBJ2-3	TGTGCCAGCAGCCGCGGAGCGGGAGGGAGCACAGATACGCAGTATTTT	CASSRGAGGSTDTQYF
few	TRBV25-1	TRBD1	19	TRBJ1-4	TGTGCCAGCAGTGAATTAATGGGACAGGGGGCAGACACTAATGAAAAACTGTTTTTT	CASSELMGQGADTNEKLFF
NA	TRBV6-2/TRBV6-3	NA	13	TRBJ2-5	TGTGCCAGCAGTTACTGGTCTTCAGAGACCCAGTACTTC	CASSYWSSETQYF
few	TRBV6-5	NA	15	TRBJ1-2	TGTGCCAGCAGTTTCTCCGGGGGATCCCGTTATGGCTACACCTTC	CASSFSGGSRYGYTF
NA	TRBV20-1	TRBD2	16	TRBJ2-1	TGCAGTGCTAGAGGGCTAGCGGGTTTCTCCTACAATGAGCAGTTCTTC	CSARGLAGFSYNEQFF
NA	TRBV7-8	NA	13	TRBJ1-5	TGTGCCAGCAGTCCTACCCACGATCAGCCCCAGCATTTT	CASSPTHDQPQHF
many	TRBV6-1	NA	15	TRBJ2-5	TGTGCCAGCAGCACCCCGGGGAGCGCCCGAGAGACCCAGTACTTC	CASSTPGSARETQYF
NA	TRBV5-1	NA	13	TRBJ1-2	TGCGCCAGCAGGTCCCGCAGGGAGTCTGGCTACACCTTC	CASRSRRESGYTF
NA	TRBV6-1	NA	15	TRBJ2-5	TGTGCCAGCAGCGGTTCGGGATCTGCAAGAGAGACCCAGTACTTC	CASSGSGSARETQYF
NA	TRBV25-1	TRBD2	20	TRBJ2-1	TGTGCCAGCAGTGAAGGGCCCGGGACTAGCGGAGTTCGCCCCCTAAATGAGCAGTTCTTC	CASSEGPGTSGVRPLNEQFF
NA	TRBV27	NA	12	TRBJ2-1	TGTGCCAGCGCAGGCGTCTCGGGTGAGCAGTTCTTC	CASAGVSGEQFF
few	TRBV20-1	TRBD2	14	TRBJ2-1	TGCAGTGCTAGTCGTACTAGCGGACCGAATGAGCAGTTCTTC	CSASRTSGPNEQFF
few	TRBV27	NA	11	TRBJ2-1	TGTGCCAGCAGTCATGGTGTTGAGCAGTTCTTC	CASSHGVEQFF
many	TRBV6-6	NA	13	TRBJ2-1	TGTGCCAGCAGTTCCCGAAACGGGAATGAGCAGTTCTTC	CASSSRNGNEQFF
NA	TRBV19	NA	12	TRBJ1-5	TGTGCCAGTACAGGGAAGGATCAGCCCCAGCATTTT	CASTGKDQPQHF
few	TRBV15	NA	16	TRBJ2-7	TGTGCCACCAGCAGAGGTCTAGCCGTTGGGTCCTACGAGCAGTACTTC	CATSRGLAVGSYEQYF
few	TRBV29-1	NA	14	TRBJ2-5	TGCAGCGTTGTGCCGGTGGGGCGTCGGGAGACCCAGTACTTC	CSVVPVGRRETQYF
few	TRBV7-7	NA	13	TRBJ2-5	TGTGCCAGCAGCAGGGCAGGGAGAGAGACCCAGTACTTC	CASSRAGRETQYF
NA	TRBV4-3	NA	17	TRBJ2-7	TGCGCCAGCAGCCAAGCTTCCTCCCGCGACGCGCCCTACGAGCAGTACTTC	CASSQASSRDAPYEQYF
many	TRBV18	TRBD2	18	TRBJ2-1	TGTGCCAGCTCACCTAGGACTAGCGGGAGTAGGTTCAAAAATGAGCAGTTCTTC	CASSPRTSGSRFKNEQFF
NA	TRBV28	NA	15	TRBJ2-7	TGTGCCAGCAGTTTAGATCCAGGGTTTCCCTACGAGCAGTACTTC	CASSLDPGFPYEQYF
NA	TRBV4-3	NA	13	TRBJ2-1	TGCGCCAGCAGCCAAGAGGGCGGGACTCCCCGGTTCTTC	CASSQEGGTPRFF
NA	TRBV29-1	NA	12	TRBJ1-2	TGCAGCGTCCCCGAGATCCGCGGTGGCTACACCTTC	CSVPEIRGGYTF
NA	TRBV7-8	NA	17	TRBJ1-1	TGTGCCAGCAGCTTAGTAGGGGCTCTTAGGTTCGGCACTGAAGCTTTCTTT	CASSLVGALRFGTEAFF
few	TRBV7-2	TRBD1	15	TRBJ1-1	TGTGCCAGCAGCCTGCTCACAGGGGTGATCACTGAAGCTTTCTTT	CASSLLTGVITEAFF
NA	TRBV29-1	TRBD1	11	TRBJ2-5	TGCAGCGCGGGCAGGGGGGAGACCCAGTACTTC	CSAGRGETQYF
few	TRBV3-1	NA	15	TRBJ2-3	TGTGCCAGCAGCCACGGGGACATCCACACAGATACGCAGTATTTT	CASSHGDIHTDTQYF
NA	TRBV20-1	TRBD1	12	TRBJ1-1	TGCAGTGCTCCGGACAGGGCGACTGAAGCTTTCTTT	CSAPDRATEAFF
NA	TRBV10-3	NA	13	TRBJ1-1	TGTGCCATCAGTGACAGACAGAACACTGAAGCTTTCTTT	CAISDRQNTEAFF
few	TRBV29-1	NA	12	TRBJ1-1	TGCAGCGTTGTTTTATCGAACACTGAAGCTTTCTTT	CSVVLSNTEAFF
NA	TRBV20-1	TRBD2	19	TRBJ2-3	TGCAGTGCTAGGACCGAAAGAGCGGGAGGAGCCCCTAGCACAGATACGCAGTATTTT	CSARTERAGGAPSTDTQYF
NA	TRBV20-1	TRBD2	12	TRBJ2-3	TGCAGTGCTATAGTAGCGGGAGATACGCAGTATTTT	CSAIVAGDTQYF
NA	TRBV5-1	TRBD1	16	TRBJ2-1	TGCGCCAGCAGCCCGGGACAGGGCGTTCTAGCGCAGGAGCAGTTCTTC	CASSPGQGVLAQEQFF
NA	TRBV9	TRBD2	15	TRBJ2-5	TGTGCCAGCAGCGATGGTAGCGGGAGCTTGGAGACCCAGTACTTC	CASSDGSGSLETQYF
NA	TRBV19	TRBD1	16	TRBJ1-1	TGTGCCAGTAGTATAAGGGGGACAGGGCTTTACACTGAAGCTTTCTTT	CASSIRGTGLYTEAFF
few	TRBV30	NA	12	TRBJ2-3	TGTGCCTGGACGGGCCTCACAGATACGCAGTATTTT	CAWTGLTDTQYF
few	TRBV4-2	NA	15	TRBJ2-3	TGTGCCAGCACCCGAGGGGGGACTCTCACAGATACGCAGTATTTT	CASTRGGTLTDTQYF
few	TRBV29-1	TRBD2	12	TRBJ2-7	TGCAGCGCGGGGACTAGCGGGACCGAGCAGTACTTC	CSAGTSGTEQYF
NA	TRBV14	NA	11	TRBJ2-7	TGTGCCAGCGGCAGGGTTTACGAGCAGTACTTC	CASGRVYEQYF
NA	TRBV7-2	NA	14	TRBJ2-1	TGTGCCAGCAGCCGTATATCATCCCTGGGTGAGCAGTTCTTC	CASSRISSLGEQFF
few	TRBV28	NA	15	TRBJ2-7	TGTGCCAGCAGTTCGACCCGGGAGCTCTACTACGAGCAGTACTTC	CASSSTRELYYEQYF
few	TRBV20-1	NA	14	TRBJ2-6	TGCAGTGCTCCGGGTAAAGCTGGGGCCAACGTCCTGACTTTC	CSAPGKAGANVLTF
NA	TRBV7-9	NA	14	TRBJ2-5	TGTGCCAGCAGTCCTCAGACTAGCCAAGAGACCCAGTACTTC	CASSPQTSQETQYF
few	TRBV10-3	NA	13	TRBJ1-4	TGTGCCATCCGCGGGCAGCCTAATGAAAAACTGTTTTTT	CAIRGQPNEKLFF
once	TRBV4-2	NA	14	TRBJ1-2	TGTGCCAGCAGCCAAGATTTATGGGGGGTTGGCTACACCTTC	CASSQDLWGVGYTF